The 22 T cell receptor beta chains below were found in one sample sequenced in a study of shared clonotypes between healthy human individuals. Assay used: immunoSEQ multiplex PCR; TCRdb lists only in-frame clones, some missing. The table shows around 240,000 clones, with 60% to 70% occurring only once. The sequenced sample consisted of memory CD4+ T cells sorted from blood. Subset: CD45RA-negative fraction. The source of these receptors is a man younger than 45 in good health.

The genes are TRBV7-2 and TRBJ1-1, with D perhaps TRBD1 (6 bases). V was cut by 1 base and J by 3 bases, with 15 bases left in between. CDR3 length: 16 amino acids. In germline, CDR1 is SGHTA, CDR2 FQGNSA. CDR3 loop: CASSLGSGGAYTEAFF. Here the CDR3 DNA reads TGTGCCAGCAGCTTAGGCTCCGGGGGCGCGTACACTGAAGCTTTCTTT.

With respect to this clone: Other DNA sequences of this sample code for an identical CDR3. CDR3 amino acids: CASSLAGSSYEQYF. CDR3 DNA sequence: TGCGCCAGCAGCTTGGCAGGGAGCTCCTACGAGCAGTACTTC. The chain is built from TRBV5-1 and TRBJ2-7, with D perhaps matching TRBD1 or TRBD2 (5 bases each). The germline V gene encodes CDR1 SGHRS and CDR2 YFSETQ. With 0 bases removed from V and 0 bases from J, the gap between germline ends came to 7 bases. This CDR3 has 14 amino acids. Full variable domain (outside the CDR3, taken from reference TRBV5-1 and TRBJ2-7): KAGVTQTPRYLIKTRGQQVTLSCSPISGHRSVSWYQQTPGQGLQFLFEYFSETQRNKGNFPGRFSGRQFSNSRSEMNVSTLELGDSALYLCASSLAGSSYEQYFGPGTRLTVT.

The chain links TRBV20-1 to TRBJ1-4, with D hard to call. The CDR3 consists of 11 residues. Germline lookup yields CDR1 DFQATT and CDR2 SNEGSKA (reference sequence). The V end was cut by 6 bases, the J end by 8 bases, with 10 bases between. CDR3: CSANPGEKLFF. The DNA of the CDR3 is TGCAGTGCAAACCCGGGCGAAAAACTGTTTTTT.

The chain uses TRBV6-5 and TRBJ2-7, with D maybe TRBD1 (6 bases). The CDR3 is made up of 12 amino acids. V lost 6 bases and J 6 bases, leaving 12 bases between the germline ends. Per germline, CDR1 MNHEY and CDR2 SVGAGI. In nucleotides, the CDR3 is TGTGCCAGCAGATACCAAGGGGGCGAGCAGTACTTC. Translation gives CASRYQGGEQYF.

This clone has only a few counts. The genes are TRBV27 and TRBJ1-1; 9 nucleotides align to TRBD1. The V gene's germline CDR1 is MNHEY and CDR2 SMNVEV (reference sequence). The CDR3 covers 16 residues. With 5 bases clipped from V and 4 bases from J, the junction kept 11 bases outside the gene matches. CDR3: CASSLSLGQGFTEAFF. CDR3 bases: TGTGCCAGCAGTCTCTCCCTGGGACAGGGTTTCACTGAAGCTTTCTTT.

The rearrangement joins TRBV28 to TRBJ2-3, with 9 positions matching TRBD2. CDR1 MDHEN and CDR2 SYDVKM come from the germline V gene. V lost 4 bases, J lost 2 bases, and 10 bases stayed unmatched. This CDR3 contains 17 residues. The CDR3 is CASSSPGLASLTDTQYF. In DNA form, the CDR3 reads TGTGCCAGCAGTTCCCCGGGACTAGCTTCCCTCACAGATACGCAGTATTTT.

CDR3 in DNA: TGTGCCAGCAGGGATATAGCCAAAAACATTCAGTACTTC. Encoded protein: CASRDIAKNIQYF. The V gene is TRBV28, the J gene TRBJ2-4; D is unresolved. Trimming shortened V by 6 bases and J by 0 bases, and 6 bases separated the two germline ends. This CDR3 comprises 13 residues. The germline V gene has CDR1 MDHEN and CDR2 SYDVKM. The full variable domain, its missing parts supplied by reference TRBV28 and TRBJ2-4, is DVKVTQSSRYLVKRTGEKVFLECVQDMDHENMFWYRQDPGLGLRLIYFSYDVKMKEKGDIPEGYSVSREKKERFSLILESASTNQTSMYLCASRDIAKNIQYFGAGTRLSVL.

The chain employs TRBV7-9 and TRBJ2-2; D is uncertain. Deletions cut 3 bases from V and 9 bases from J, with 17 bases between. This CDR3 has 15 residues. CDR1 is SEHNR, CDR2 FQNEAQ, per germline (reference sequence). For the CDR3, the DNA is TGTGCCAGCAGCTTTTCGTCCTCTCCTACAAGGGAGCTGTTTTTT. Amino acid sequence: CASSFSSSPTRELFF.

The V call is TRBV28, the J call TRBJ1-5; weak D call: TRBD1 (6 bases). V gave up 10 bases and J gave up 6 bases, with 13 bases separating them. Germline values: CDR1 MDHEN, CDR2 SYDVKM. This CDR3 has 12 amino acids. The CDR3 DNA follows: TGTGCCATCTCACAGGGACCTCAGCCCCAGCATTTT. Translated, it gives CAISQGPQPQHF.

In regard to this clone: The identical CDR3 is also encoded by other nucleotide sequences in the sample. This chain uses TRBV6-1 with TRBJ1-1; the match to TRBD1 covers 7 bases. CDR3 size: 11 residues. The junction had 2 bases not matched to a gene; V was cut back by 6 bases and J by 7 bases. Per germline, CDR1 MNHNS and CDR2 SASEGT. CDR3: CASSRQGEAFF. For the CDR3, the DNA is TGTGCCAGCAGCAGACAGGGTGAAGCTTTCTTT.

This clone was observed once. The genes are TRBV4-1 and TRBJ1-2; no clear D gene. The V end was cut by 0 bases, the J end by 8 bases, with 10 bases between. The CDR3 is made up of 13 amino acids. Per germline, CDR1 MGHRA and CDR2 YSYEKL. Here the CDR3 reads CASSQDQFGGYTF. CDR3 bases: TGCGCCAGCAGCCAAGATCAGTTTGGGGGCTACACCTTC.

The J gene is TRBJ2-5, the V gene TRBV2; D may match TRBD1 or TRBD2 (5 bases each). CDR1 is SNHLY and CDR2 is FYNNEI in the germline V gene. V was pared by 6 bases and J by 2 bases, with 16 bases between. CDR3 size: 15 residues. The CDR3 DNA follows: TGTGCCAGCAGCGCAGAATCGGGGCAGCAAGAGACCCAGTACTTC. Its protein product is CASSAESGQQETQYF.

V usage is TRBV27 and J usage is TRBJ1-5; no clear D. V was cut by 5 bases and J by 1 base, with 12 bases left in between. Germline lookup yields CDR1 MNHEY and CDR2 SMNVEV (reference sequence). This CDR3 is built from 15 residues. CDR3 in amino acids: CASSQSPRSNQPQHF. The CDR3 coding sequence is TGTGCCAGCAGTCAGAGTCCCCGAAGCAATCAGCCCCAGCATTTT.

The CDR3 sequence is CASSDGQGSGQFF. The DNA for the CDR3 is TGTGCCAGCAGCGACGGACAGGGTTCAGGGCAGTTCTTC. This sequence joins TRBV7-3 and TRBJ2-1, with TRBD1 matching 8 bases. Trimming removed 5 bases from V and 12 bases from J; junction bases left unmatched: 9. The CDR3 covers 13 residues. From germline, CDR1 is SGHTA and CDR2 FQGTGA.

This clone was counted a few times. CDR3 nucleotide sequence: TGTGCCAGCAGGGGCACAAACGAGGACATTCAGTACTTC. It encodes CASRGTNEDIQYF. The chain carries TRBV9 and TRBJ2-4, with unresolved D. CDR3 length equals 13 residues. Germline values: CDR1 SGDLS, CDR2 YYNGEE. V was cut by 5 bases and J by 8 bases, with 14 bases left in between.

The rearrangement joins TRBV4-3 to TRBJ2-1; D is perhaps TRBD1 or TRBD2 (5 bases each). CDR3 length: 19 amino acids. Germline values: CDR1 LGHNA, CDR2 YSLEER. V lost 2 bases and J lost 4, with 24 bases in between. This CDR3 reads CASSQSYGAVTRLYNEQFF. CDR3 nucleotide sequence: TGCGCCAGCAGCCAAAGTTACGGGGCAGTCACGCGTTTATACAATGAGCAGTTCTTC.

This chain links TRBV7-2 with TRBJ2-7; D gene unclear. The V end was cut by 3 bases, the J end by 3 bases, with 12 bases between. Germline V gives CDR1 SGHTA, CDR2 FQGNSA. The CDR3 runs to 14 residues. The chain's CDR3 is CASSLWSGNYEQYF. The CDR3, as DNA: TGTGCCAGCAGCTTGTGGTCAGGTAACTACGAGCAGTACTTC. The whole variable domain, filled in from reference TRBV7-2 and TRBJ2-7, reads GAGVSQSPSNKVTEKGKDVELRCDPISGHTALYWYRQSLGQGLEFLIYFQGNSAPDKSGLPSDRFSAERTGGSVSTLTIQRTQQEDSAVYLCASSLWSGNYEQYFGPGTRLTVT.

This clone has a handful of counts. The chain combines TRBV10-3 with TRBJ1-5, with 10 bases that match TRBD1. J lost 5 bases, V lost 3 bases, and 7 bases had no gene match. CDR1 is ENHRY, CDR2 SYGVKD, per germline. The CDR3 has 16 amino acids. CDR3 protein: CAISDTGQGLDQPQHF. The CDR3 region has the DNA TGTGCCATCAGTGACACGGGACAGGGGCTCGATCAGCCCCAGCATTTT.

In this sample, this clone turned up a few times. The V call is TRBV5-4, the J call TRBJ1-4, with 8 bases identical to TRBD1. CDR1 is SGHNT and CDR2 is YYREEE in the germline V gene (reference sequence). V trimming: 8 bases; J trimming: 4 bases; junction bases outside the gene matches: 7. The CDR3 totals 14 residues. The CDR3 protein is CASSKGQDNEKLFF. The CDR3 bases are TGTGCCAGTTCCAAGGGACAGGATAATGAAAAACTGTTTTTT.

Comments on this clone: The junction and the germline gene differ at one end; a read error may be behind it. The DNA for the CDR3 is TGTGCTAGCAGCGCTCAGTGGCTAGCGGGACCCGGCACCGGGGAGCTGTTTTTT. Translating gives CASSAQWLAGPGTGELFF. The chain carries TRBV7-7 and TRBJ2-2, with TRBD2 identical over 9 bases. Germline V CDR1 and CDR2: SSHAT, FNYEAQ (reference sequence). CDR3 length equals 18 residues.

The chain is built from TRBV19 and TRBJ2-7; 9 bases agree with TRBD1. Germline CDR1 LNHDA, CDR2 SQIVND (reference sequence). The CDR3 length is 12 residues. V trimming: 9 bases; J trimming: 6 bases; junction bases outside the gene matches: 6. CDR3 DNA sequence: TGTGCCAGCTCGGGACAGGGAGGCGAGCAGTACTTC. It translates to CASSGQGGEQYF.

This chain uses TRBV2 with TRBJ2-7, with D possibly being TRBD2 (5 bases). The CDR3 is 14 residues long. Germline lookup yields CDR1 SNHLY and CDR2 FYNNEI. V lost 5 bases and J lost 6, with 17 bases in between. Here the CDR3 DNA reads TGTGCCAGCAGTTTACAGACTAACCTACGCGAGCAGTACTTC. Protein: CASSLQTNLREQYF.